This T cell receptor (beta chain) derives from a study of T-cell reconstitution after alpha-beta-depleted transplantation in children. Study-wide results and caveats: Several hundred rapidly expanded clones from non-depleted graft cells reportedly supplied alpha-beta T cells about two months post-transplant. Newly made T cells mostly supplied T-cell counts and diversity one year after transplant. Where some patients showed high TCRbeta diversity at day 60, it came from recipient T cells and thymic progenitors that had survived.

The authors prepared the TCRbeta library with unique molecular identifiers. TCRdb ran MiXCR on the PCR reads and lists one entry per CDR3 protein. The top ten hold over 2% of the sample, which has fewer than 700,000 distinct CDR3 sequences, roughly 13% seen once. This clonotype was recorded a few times. Its antigen is undetermined. Trimming shortened V by 1 base and J by 4 bases, and 13 bases separated the two germline ends. Per germline, CDR1 MNHNS and CDR2 SASEGT. The CDR3 contains 15 residues. The gene calls are TRBV6-1 and TRBJ1-2; D possibly corresponds to TRBD1 (5 bases). This sequence was found in a male patient aged 10-17 years who had a stem cell transplant for acute myeloid leukemia, so the T cells may come from the graft donor. The sample in question was PBMCs, mostly from graft donor cells, obtained 360 days after TCRalphabeta/CD19-depleted stem cell transplant. For the CDR3, the DNA is TGTGCCAGCAGTGAAGGGCTTGGGACTCTCTATGGCTACACCTTC. The encoded protein is CASSEGLGTLYGYTF.